This is a list of T cell receptor beta chains from one sample in a study of T cell responses to AZD1222 COVID-19 vaccine. Clones were read by immunoSEQ multiplex PCR, and TCRdb kept only the in-frame ones, dropping some. The sample records about 120,000 clones, approximately 85% being singletons. The sequencing used peripheral blood, collected on day 0 of AZD1222 vaccination. The receptors were sampled from an adult in good health. CDR3s include the opening cysteine and the closing phenylalanine or tryptophan. A D gene is named only where the DNA matches it firmly. Not every row has a clone size; where given, it reads once, few, many or a size class.

cdr3_nt: TGTGCCAGTAGTGGGCAGAACTATGGCTACACCTTC; cdr3_aa: CASSGQNYGYTF; clone_size: -; d_call: -; j_call: TRBJ1-2; v_call: TRBV19
cdr3_nt: TGTGCCAGCAGCTTAGCGTGGACAGGGGTTAACGAGCAGTACTTC; cdr3_aa: CASSLAWTGVNEQYF; clone_size: -; d_call: TRBD1; j_call: TRBJ2-7; v_call: TRBV7-8
cdr3_nt: TGTGCCAGTACGGACTTGGGGGGCAGGTACAATGAGCAGTTCTTC; cdr3_aa: CASTDLGGRYNEQFF; clone_size: -; d_call: -; j_call: TRBJ2-1; v_call: TRBV19
cdr3_nt: TGTGCCAGCTTGGATGAGGGTACAAGAGAGACCCAGTACTTC; cdr3_aa: CASLDEGTRETQYF; clone_size: -; d_call: -; j_call: TRBJ2-5; v_call: TRBV2
cdr3_nt: TGCGCCAGCAGCCAAGGGACGGGGCCGGTCACTGAAGCTTTCTTT; cdr3_aa: CASSQGTGPVTEAFF; clone_size: -; d_call: -; j_call: TRBJ1-1; v_call: TRBV4-1
cdr3_nt: TGTGCCAGCAGCGTAGGGGGTAGCAGGGGCTTTGTATACGAGCAGTACTTC; cdr3_aa: CASSVGGSRGFVYEQYF; clone_size: few; d_call: -; j_call: TRBJ2-7; v_call: TRBV9
cdr3_nt: TGTGCCAGCAGTGAATCCACAGGGGCCAAACGAAACACCATATATTTT; cdr3_aa: CASSESTGAKRNTIYF; clone_size: -; d_call: TRBD1; j_call: TRBJ1-3; v_call: TRBV6-1
cdr3_nt: TGTGCCAGCAACGAGGGTGTTCTTCTCTCTGGAAACACCATATATTTT; cdr3_aa: CASNEGVLLSGNTIYF; clone_size: -; d_call: -; j_call: TRBJ1-3; v_call: TRBV2
cdr3_nt: TGTGCAACCGAGGACAGCTCTGGAAACACCATATATTTT; cdr3_aa: CATEDSSGNTIYF; clone_size: once; d_call: -; j_call: TRBJ1-3; v_call: TRBV7-2
cdr3_nt: TGTGCCATCAGGGAGGGGACAGGCAGCTACGAGCAGTACTTC; cdr3_aa: CAIREGTGSYEQYF; clone_size: -; d_call: TRBD1; j_call: TRBJ2-7; v_call: TRBV10-3
cdr3_nt: TGTGCCAATCTTTCTACCTACAGGGTGCTCTCCTATGGCTACACCTTC; cdr3_aa: CANLSTYRVLSYGYTF; clone_size: -; d_call: -; j_call: TRBJ1-2; v_call: TRBV3-1/TRBV3-2
cdr3_nt: TGTGCCAGCAGCCAAGGACAGGCTAAATTCTCTGGAAACACCATATATTTT; cdr3_aa: CASSQGQAKFSGNTIYF; clone_size: -; d_call: -; j_call: TRBJ1-3; v_call: TRBV3-1/TRBV3-2
cdr3_nt: TGTGCCAGCAGCTTGTACAGGGGCGGCTACACCTTC; cdr3_aa: CASSLYRGGYTF; clone_size: -; d_call: TRBD1; j_call: TRBJ1-2; v_call: TRBV7-2
cdr3_nt: TGCGCCAGCAGGATACAGGGGGGCAATGAGCAGTTCTTC; cdr3_aa: CASRIQGGNEQFF; clone_size: -; d_call: TRBD1; j_call: TRBJ2-1; v_call: TRBV5-1